This T cell receptor beta chain was documented in a study of cytomegalovirus exposure and HLA in healthy donors. At the level of the study: Earlier, 100 million to 120 million unique TCR beta sequences were recovered from roughly 180 million T cells by an analysis.

The PCR was carried out with 60 Vbeta primers and 13 Jbeta primers. Only in-frame clones appear in the TCRdb table, and some are missing; sequencing was by immunoSEQ multiplex PCR. Among approximately 180,000 clones listed, 75% to 85% were seen once. Germline V gives CDR1 GTSNPN, CDR2 SVGIG (reference sequence). This CDR3 has 14 residues. V lost 3 bases to trimming and J lost 4 bases, with 12 bases between them. Sequencing input: PBMCs. The chain recombines TRBV30 with TRBJ2-2; tentatively, D is TRBD1 (5 bases). This TCR came from a woman between 55 and 75 years old in good health and CMV-seropositive. CDR3 in DNA: TGTGCCTGGAGATACTCCCAGGGCACCGGGGAGCTGTTTTTT. Amino acid sequence: CAWRYSQGTGELFF. Using reference TRBV30 and TRBJ2-2 for the parts outside the CDR3, the full variable domain is SQTIHQWPATLVQPVGSPLSLECTVEGTSNPNLYWYRQAAGRGLQLLFYSVGIGQISSEVPQNLSASRPQDRQFILSSKKLLLSDSGFYLCAWRYSQGTGELFFGEGSRLTVL.